The clone carrying this TCR beta chain was recorded only once. The data stem from a study of blood T cell repertoires in COVID-19. The wider study: Whether acute or convalescent, the COVID-19 samples came from the United States, Italy and Spain. T cells, B-cell-depleted T cells, or PBMCs provided the cDNA or gDNA that served as material.

Original analysis: Reference gene primer amplification yielded estimated nucleated cell counts. Assay: immunoSEQ multiplex PCR; the TCRdb copy retains only in-frame clones and omits some. Clonal size and the V and J genes are those of that table, whereas D and trimming came from the DNA. Altogether 200,000 to 250,000 clones are present, roughly nine tenths being singletons, with the ten largest covering around 1.5%. The CDR3 consists of 16 residues. Between the trimmed V and J ends, which lost 4 bases and 3 bases, there was a span of 17 bases. Germline V gene lookup returns CDR1 MNHEY and CDR2 SVGAGI.

The chain joins TRBV6-5 to TRBJ2-3; D perhaps matches TRBD1 (7 bases). Sequenced material: peripheral blood. This sequence was found in a woman aged 55 to 70 who had recovered from COVID-19. The CDR3 region has the DNA TGTGCCAGCAGTTCAAGGGGGCCGGGGGCAACAGATACGCAGTATTTT. It is translated as CASSSRGPGATDTQYF.